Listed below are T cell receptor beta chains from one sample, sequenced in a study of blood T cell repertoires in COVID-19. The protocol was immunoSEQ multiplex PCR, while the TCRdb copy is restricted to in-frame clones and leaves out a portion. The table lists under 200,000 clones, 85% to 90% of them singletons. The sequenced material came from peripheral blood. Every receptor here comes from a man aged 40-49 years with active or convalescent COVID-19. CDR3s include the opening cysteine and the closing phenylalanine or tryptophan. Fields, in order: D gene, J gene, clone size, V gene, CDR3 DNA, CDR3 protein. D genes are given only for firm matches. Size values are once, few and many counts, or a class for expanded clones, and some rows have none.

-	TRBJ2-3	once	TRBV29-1	TGCAGCGGGGGACACAGCACAGATACGCAGTATTTT	CSGGHSTDTQYF
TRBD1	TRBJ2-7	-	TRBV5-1	TGCGCCAGCAGCCCTGGGACAGGCATTTCCTACGAGCAGTACTTC	CASSPGTGISYEQYF
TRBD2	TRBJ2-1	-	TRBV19	TGTGCCAGCTCTCGGACTAGCGGATTCTACAATGAGCAGTTCTTC	CASSRTSGFYNEQFF
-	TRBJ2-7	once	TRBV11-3	TGTGCCAGCAGCTCCCGTATAGCCCCCTACGAGCAGTACTTC	CASSSRIAPYEQYF
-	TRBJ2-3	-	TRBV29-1	TGCAGCGTTCAAGGCAGGGGGGCAGATACGCAGTATTTT	CSVQGRGADTQYF
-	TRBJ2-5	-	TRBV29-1	TGCAGCACCAGTTTCACAGGGAACGGGGAGACCCAGTACTTC	CSTSFTGNGETQYF
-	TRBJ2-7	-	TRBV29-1	TGCAGCGGGGGGCACATAAAGAACGAGCAGTACTTC	CSGGHIKNEQYF
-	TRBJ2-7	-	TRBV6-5	TGTGCCACCATGCCCAGGGGCTTAACCTACGAGCAGTACTTC	CATMPRGLTYEQYF
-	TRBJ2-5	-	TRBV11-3	TGTGCCAGCAGCCCAGGACAGAGGCAAGAGACCCAGTACTTC	CASSPGQRQETQYF
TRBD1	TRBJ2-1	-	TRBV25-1	TGTGCCAGCAGTGAACGTCACAGGGGGCCTTACAATGAGCAGTTCTTC	CASSERHRGPYNEQFF
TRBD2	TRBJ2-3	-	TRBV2	TGTGCCAGCAGTGGGGGGAGGACTAGCGGAGATACGCAGTATTTT	CASSGGRTSGDTQYF
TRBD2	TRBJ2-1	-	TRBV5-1	TGCGCCAGCAGCTTGGAGGTCCCAGGGAGGGATGAGCAGTTCTTC	CASSLEVPGRDEQFF
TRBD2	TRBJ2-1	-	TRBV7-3	TGTGCCAGCAGCTTAGGGGCTAGCGGGGGGCGACACAATGAGCAGTTCTTC	CASSLGASGGRHNEQFF
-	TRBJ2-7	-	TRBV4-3	TGCGCCAGCAGCCAAGATGTCATCTACGAGCAGTACTTC	CASSQDVIYEQYF
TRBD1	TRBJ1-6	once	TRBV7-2	TGTGCCAGCAGACGTCCGGGACAGGAGTATAATTCACCCCTCCACTTT	CASRRPGQEYNSPLHF
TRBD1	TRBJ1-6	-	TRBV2	TGTGCCAGCAGTCCGGGACAGGATAATTCACCCCTCCACTTT	CASSPGQDNSPLHF
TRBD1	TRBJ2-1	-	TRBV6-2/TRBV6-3	TGTGCCAGCAGTTACCTCGTGACAGGGGGCAATGAGCAGTTCTTC	CASSYLVTGGNEQFF
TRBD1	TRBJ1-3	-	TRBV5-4	TGTGCCAGCAGCGACAGGGGGAACGCTGGAAACACCATATATTTT	CASSDRGNAGNTIYF
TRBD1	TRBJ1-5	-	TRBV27	TGTGCCAGCAGTCCGGTCCGGGGACAGGGGAGTCTAGATCAGCCCCAGCATTTT	CASSPVRGQGSLDQPQHF
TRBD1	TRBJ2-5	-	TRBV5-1	TGCGCCAGCAGCTTGGCCTATGACAGGGCCTTGTGGGAGACCCAGTACTTC	CASSLAYDRALWETQYF
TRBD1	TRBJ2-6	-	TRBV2	TGTGCCAGCAGGGGAACGACAGGGGCCTCTGGGGCCAACGTCCTGACTTTC	CASRGTTGASGANVLTF
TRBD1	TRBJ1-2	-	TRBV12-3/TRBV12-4	TGTGCCAGCAGTTGGAAAGGGGGCGTTCGCTACACCTTC	CASSWKGGVRYTF
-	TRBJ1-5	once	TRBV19	TGTGCCAGTAGTTCCACAGGGACTCAGCCCCAGCATTTT	CASSSTGTQPQHF
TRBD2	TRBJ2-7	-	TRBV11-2	TGTGCCAGCAGCCCAACGTCCGGGACTAGCGGGAGCAAGCAGCAGTACTTC	CASSPTSGTSGSKQQYF
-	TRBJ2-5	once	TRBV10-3	TGTGCCATCAGAGCTCAATTCCAAGAGACCCAGTACTTC	CAIRAQFQETQYF
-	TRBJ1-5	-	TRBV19	TGTGCCAGTCGTTCGTCGGGCAATCAGCCCCAGCATTTT	CASRSSGNQPQHF
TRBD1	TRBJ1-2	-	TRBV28	TGTGCCAGCCAAGGGACAGCTAACTATGGCTACACCTTC	CASQGTANYGYTF
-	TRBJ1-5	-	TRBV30	TGTGCCTGGAGTGTAAAGCCAGGGCAGTATCAGCCCCAGCATTTT	CAWSVKPGQYQPQHF
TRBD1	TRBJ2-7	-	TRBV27	TGTGCCAGCAGTTTATTAGGACAGGGGATCTACGAGCAGTACTTC	CASSLLGQGIYEQYF
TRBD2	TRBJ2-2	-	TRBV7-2	TGTGCCACCAGAGCGGGGGCCAACACCGGGGAGCTGTTTTTT	CATRAGANTGELFF
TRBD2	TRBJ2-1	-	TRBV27	TGTGCCAGCAGTTTGCTCGGGACTAGCGGGAGTTGGTTCTTC	CASSLLGTSGSWFF
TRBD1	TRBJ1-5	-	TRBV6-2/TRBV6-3	TGTGCCAGCAGTTACTCGATGGGACAGGGGAATAGCAATCAGCCCCAGCATTTT	CASSYSMGQGNSNQPQHF
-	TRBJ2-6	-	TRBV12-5	TGTGCTAGTGGCAAAGGGGGCTCTGGGGCCAACGTCCTGACTTTC	CASGKGGSGANVLTF
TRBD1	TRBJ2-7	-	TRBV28	TGTGCCAGCAGTTTAACCCCGGACAGGGCGCGTGGGGAGCAGTACTTC	CASSLTPDRARGEQYF
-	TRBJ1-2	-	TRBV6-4	TGTGCCAGCAGTGAAGGGAGCAATGGCTACACCTTC	CASSEGSNGYTF
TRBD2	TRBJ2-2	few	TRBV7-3	TGTGCCAGCAGCTCGGGACTAGAAAACGGGGAGCTGTTTTTT	CASSSGLENGELFF
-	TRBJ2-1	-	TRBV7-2	TGTGCCAGTCGGGGGAGCTCCTACAATGAGCAGTTCTTC	CASRGSSYNEQFF
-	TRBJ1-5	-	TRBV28	TGTGCCAGCAGTTTCCCGGGGGTCAATAGCAATCAGCCCCAGCATTTT	CASSFPGVNSNQPQHF
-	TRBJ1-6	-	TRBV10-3	TGTGCCATCAGTGAGGAGGTTTGGCAGGGAAATTCACCCCTCCACTTT	CAISEEVWQGNSPLHF
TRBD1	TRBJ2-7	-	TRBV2	TGTGCCAGCAGCAGGACAGGCGATCTCGAGCAGTACTTC	CASSRTGDLEQYF
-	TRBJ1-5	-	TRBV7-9	TGTGCCAGCAGCTCCCAGGGTAGGGAGCCCCAGCATTTT	CASSSQGREPQHF
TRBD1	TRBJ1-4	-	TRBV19	TGTGCCAGTAGTTACGTGCCGGGGACAGCAACTAATGAAAAACTGTTTTTT	CASSYVPGTATNEKLFF
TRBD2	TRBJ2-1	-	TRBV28	TGTGCCAGCAGTTTGGGAGGGTCCATACAGTTCTTC	CASSLGGSIQFF
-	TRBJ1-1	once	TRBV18	TGTGCCAGCTCACCACATGTAAACACTGAAGCTTTCTTT	CASSPHVNTEAFF
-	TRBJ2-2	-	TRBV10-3	TGTGCCATCGCAGGGAACACCGGGGAGCTGTTTTTT	CAIAGNTGELFF
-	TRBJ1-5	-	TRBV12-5	TGTGCTAGTGGTCGTGGACAGACGGGCAATCAGCCCCAGCATTTT	CASGRGQTGNQPQHF
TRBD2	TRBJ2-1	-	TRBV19	TGTGCCAGTAGTAGCGGGGGGGCCCTCAATGAGCAGTTCTTC	CASSSGGALNEQFF
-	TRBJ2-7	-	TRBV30	TGTGCCTGGAGTGTACTAAGGGGAATGGTCTCCGAGCAGTACTTC	CAWSVLRGMVSEQYF
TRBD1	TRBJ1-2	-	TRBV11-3	TGTGCCAGCAGCCCGGGGACAGTTAACTATGGCTACACCTTC	CASSPGTVNYGYTF
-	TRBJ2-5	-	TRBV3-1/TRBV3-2	TGTGCCAGCAGCCAAGTTACAGCGGTGGAGACCCAGTACTTC	CASSQVTAVETQYF
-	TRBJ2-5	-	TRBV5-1	TGCGCCAGCAGCTTGTCTGGGGGCGCGCAGACCCAGTACTTC	CASSLSGGAQTQYF
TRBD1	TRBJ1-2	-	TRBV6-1	TGTGCCAGCAGTGGGGGACAGGGAGCTAACTATGGCTACACCTTC	CASSGGQGANYGYTF
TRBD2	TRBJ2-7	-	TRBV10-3	TGTGCCATCAGCAGGACTAGCGGTCCGTACGAGCAGTACTTC	CAISRTSGPYEQYF